This T cell receptor (beta chain) stems from a study of cytomegalovirus exposure and HLA in healthy donors. This CDR3 is 15 amino acids long. CDR1 and CDR2 from the germline V gene are GTSNPN and SVGIG (reference sequence). V was pared by 5 bases and J by 5 bases, with 21 bases between. Study-wide findings and caveats: A later analysis reportedly found fewer N-insertions in an Asian-associated ancestry cluster than the approximately 670-donor mean. The HLA-A and HLA-B alleles of most subjects were reportedly predicted accurately from TCR beta sequences.

Notes on this clone: Antigen unknown.

This PCR relied on a set of 60 Vbeta primers and 13 Jbeta primers. This table comes from immunoSEQ multiplex PCR, and its TCRdb copy is limited to in-frame clones, with some not included. The sample lists more than 150,000 clones; around four fifths were seen once. This sequence originates from a woman aged 25 to 39 in good health and CMV-seronegative. This chain connects TRBV30 to TRBJ1-2, with D tentatively TRBD1 (5 bases). Material: PBMCs. This CDR3 reads CAWGVAGPGLYGYTF. The CDR3 nucleotides are TGTGCCTGGGGGGTAGCGGGTCCGGGGCTTTATGGCTACACCTTC.